The TCR beta chain described here comes from a study of CD8+ T cells in alopecia areata. cDNA prepared by RNA extraction and subsequent reverse transcription served as the template for sequencing. TCRdb's copy holds only in-frame clones and misses some; the assay was immunoSEQ multiplex PCR. The sample comprises approximately 150,000 clones, 62% of which are singletons, and roughly a third rests with the top ten. Germline values: CDR1 SQVTM, CDR2 ANQGSEA. V lost 3 bases, J lost 13 bases, and 11 bases stayed unmatched. The length of the CDR3 is 14 residues. The chain is built from TRBV29-1 and TRBJ2-1, with 11 bases matching TRBD1. Material for sequencing was CD8+ T cells sorted from blood. The receptor was isolated from a human donor in good health. Here the CDR3 reads CSVDMDRGPWGQFF. The CDR3 DNA reads as TGCAGCGTTGATATGGACAGGGGGCCATGGGGACAGTTCTTC.